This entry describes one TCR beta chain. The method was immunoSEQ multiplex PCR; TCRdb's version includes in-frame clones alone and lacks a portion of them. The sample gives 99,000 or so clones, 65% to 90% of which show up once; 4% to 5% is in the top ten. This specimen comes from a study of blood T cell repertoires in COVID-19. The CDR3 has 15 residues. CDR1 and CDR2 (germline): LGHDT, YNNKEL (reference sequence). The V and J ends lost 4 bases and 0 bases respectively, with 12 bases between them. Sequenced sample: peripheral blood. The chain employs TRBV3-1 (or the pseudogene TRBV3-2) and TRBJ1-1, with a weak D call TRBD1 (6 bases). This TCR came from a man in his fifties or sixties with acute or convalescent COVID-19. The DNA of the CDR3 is TGTGCCAGCAGCCGCGGGGGGGGCATGAACACTGAAGCTTTCTTT. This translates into CASSRGGGMNTEAFF.